This TCR beta chain was found in a study of OX40 agonist ivuxolimab in advanced cancers. Study-level findings and limits: Partial responders treated at 0.1-3.0 mg/kg exhibited clonal expansion among the lowest measured. Antigen specificity of clonally expanded peripheral T cells was not established.

The CDR3 totals 13 residues. Trimming pared 5 bases from V and 5 bases from J, leaving 13 bases between. The germline V gene has CDR1 MDHEN and CDR2 SYDVKM. With regard to this clone: Its specificity is not known.

Some clones are missing from TCRdb's copy, which holds only in-frame ones; the method was immunoSEQ multiplex PCR. The sample consists of around 80,000 clones, about 90% of them appearing once. Prior autoimmune disease or systemic immunosuppression barred patients. Sampled blood was obtained at baseline, cycle 4 day 1, and cycle 7 day 1. This chain uses TRBV28 with TRBJ2-7, with D hard to call. Sample: CD4+ or CD8+ T cells sorted from blood, taken in a trial of the OX40 agonist ivuxolimab. The TCR was taken from an adult with an advanced solid tumor such as melanoma, head and neck, liver or kidney cancer. The CDR3 loop is CASSPPYRDEQYF. Written as DNA, the CDR3 is TGTGCCAGCAGTCCCCCCTACAGAGACGAGCAGTACTTC.